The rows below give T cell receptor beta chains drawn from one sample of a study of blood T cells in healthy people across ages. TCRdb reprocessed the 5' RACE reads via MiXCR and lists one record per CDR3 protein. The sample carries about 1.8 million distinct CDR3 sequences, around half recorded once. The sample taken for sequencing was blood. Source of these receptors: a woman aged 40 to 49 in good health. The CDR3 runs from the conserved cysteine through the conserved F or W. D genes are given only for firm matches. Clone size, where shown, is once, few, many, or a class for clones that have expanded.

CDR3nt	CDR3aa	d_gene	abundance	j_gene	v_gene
TGCGCCAGCAGCTTGGTTGGCGGGGGGTCAGGCTATGGCTACACCTTC	CASSLVGGGSGYGYTF	NA	NA	TRBJ1-2	TRBV5-1
TGTGCCAGCAGTGTATTGGGGACAGGGGAGCAGTTCTTC	CASSVLGTGEQFF	TRBD1	NA	TRBJ2-1	TRBV28
TGTGCCAGCAGCGTGGACAGGGGGTCGGGAGCCCTCCACTTT	CASSVDRGSGALHF	TRBD1	few	TRBJ1-6	TRBV7-2
TGTGCCATCCGGAACACACAGGGCCACGAGCAGTACTTC	CAIRNTQGHEQYF	NA	few	TRBJ2-7	TRBV6-1
TGTGCCAGCAGCCAAGTTAACAGGGTGGAGACCCAGTACTTC	CASSQVNRVETQYF	NA	few	TRBJ2-5	TRBV3-1
TGTGCCAGCAGTGACATAGGGGGAGAGACCCAGTACTTC	CASSDIGGETQYF	NA	few	TRBJ2-5	TRBV25-1
TGCGCCAGCAGCTTGGTTGGAGGCTGGGATGAGCAGTTCTTC	CASSLVGGWDEQFF	NA	few	TRBJ2-1	TRBV5-1
TGTGCCAGCAGTTATCTTGGACAGGGGAGGGATACGCAGTATTTT	CASSYLGQGRDTQYF	TRBD1	NA	TRBJ2-3	TRBV6-6
TGTGCCAGCAGCGTGGCAGGGCACAGCACAGATACGCAGTATTTT	CASSVAGHSTDTQYF	NA	many	TRBJ2-3	TRBV7-2
TGCAGTGCCAGCTGGCGGGGGGGCCCCTACAATGAGCAGTTCTTC	CSASWRGGPYNEQFF	TRBD2	few	TRBJ2-1	TRBV20-1
TGTGCCAGCAGCCAAGCAGGGGCAGGGAACACTGAAGCTTTCTTT	CASSQAGAGNTEAFF	NA	NA	TRBJ1-1	TRBV4-2
TGCAGTGCCCCGGGACGGAATAACTATGGCTACACCTTC	CSAPGRNNYGYTF	NA	few	TRBJ1-2	TRBV20-1
TGCAGCGCGGAGCAGAGTATTTGGGGAGTAGCGGGGGGGCCTTCCTACAATGAGCAGTTCTTC	CSAEQSIWGVAGGPSYNEQFF	TRBD2	few	TRBJ2-1	TRBV29-1
TGTGCCACCAGCACCCACCGGGACAGACAAGAGACCCAGTACTTC	CATSTHRDRQETQYF	TRBD1	few	TRBJ2-5	TRBV15
TGTGCCAGCAGCGCGTCTCCGGCCGAGACCCAGTACTTC	CASSASPAETQYF	NA	NA	TRBJ2-5	TRBV7-2
TGCGCCAGCAGTGAGGATGGCTGGAATCGGAATGAGCAGTTCTTC	CASSEDGWNRNEQFF	NA	NA	TRBJ2-1	TRBV5-1
TGCAGTGCTCGAGGCCCGGGACAGGGCTATGGCTACACCTTC	CSARGPGQGYGYTF	TRBD1	NA	TRBJ1-2	TRBV20-1
TGTGCCAGCAATCACCGGAACACTCGTGGGAATCAAGCCCAGCATTTT	CASNHRNTRGNQAQHF	NA	NA	TRBJ1-5	TRBV6-2/TRBV6-3
TGCAGTGCTGTGAATAGGGGGACCTACACAGATACGCAGTATTTT	CSAVNRGTYTDTQYF	NA	NA	TRBJ2-3	TRBV20-1
TGCAGTGCCAGCAGGGAAAGCAACTACAATGAGCAGTTCTTC	CSASRESNYNEQFF	NA	NA	TRBJ2-1	TRBV20-1
TGCGCCAGCAGCCAAGATTACGGCAGGGAAGAGACCCAGTACTTC	CASSQDYGREETQYF	NA	few	TRBJ2-5	TRBV4-3
TGTGCCACCAGCAGAGATCTGACACAGGGAGGCGATTCACCCCTCCACTTT	CATSRDLTQGGDSPLHF	NA	NA	TRBJ1-6	TRBV15
TGTGCCAGCAGCCGGGACAGGGGCGTGACAAATGAGCAGTTCTTC	CASSRDRGVTNEQFF	TRBD1	few	TRBJ2-1	TRBV7-2
TGTGCCAGCAGTTTATATCAGGAATCGGAGACCCAGTACTTC	CASSLYQESETQYF	NA	NA	TRBJ2-5	TRBV27
TGTGCCAGCAGCCCTGGGACTAGCGGGTTACTCACAGATACGCAGTATTTT	CASSPGTSGLLTDTQYF	TRBD2	NA	TRBJ2-3	TRBV14
TGCAGTGCTCCTTCGGGACACCGCCTGGCGGCCAACGTCCTGACTTTC	CSAPSGHRLAANVLTF	NA	many	TRBJ2-6	TRBV20-1
TGTGCCACCAGAGGTCCGTTAGAGACCCAGTACTTC	CATRGPLETQYF	NA	few	TRBJ2-5	TRBV6-2/TRBV6-3
TGTGCCAGCAGCTCAGGGACTAGCGGAGGAGGGACCCAGTACTTC	CASSSGTSGGGTQYF	TRBD2	NA	TRBJ2-5	TRBV6-2/TRBV6-3
TGTGCCAGCAGTTACTCCGGACTGTACAATGAGCAGTTCTTC	CASSYSGLYNEQFF	NA	few	TRBJ2-1	TRBV6-2/TRBV6-3
TGTGCCAGCAGTTACCATGCTAGCGGGGGGAAGTATGAGCAGTACTTC	CASSYHASGGKYEQYF	TRBD2	NA	TRBJ2-5	TRBV6-2/TRBV6-3
TGTGCCAGCAGTGGGTCCAAGCTAGCGGGTGGGGCAGATACGCAGTATTTT	CASSGSKLAGGADTQYF	TRBD2	NA	TRBJ2-3	TRBV2
TGTGCCAGCCCTAGCCGCACAGATACGCAGTATTTT	CASPSRTDTQYF	NA	once	TRBJ2-3	TRBV6-4
TGTGCCAGCAGCTTAGGAGCAGGCTTTTACACCGGGGAGCTGTTTTTT	CASSLGAGFYTGELFF	NA	NA	TRBJ2-2	TRBV7-9
TGTGCCAGCAGTGAGCCGGGACGCGGGTATGGCTACACCTTC	CASSEPGRGYGYTF	NA	few	TRBJ1-2	TRBV25-1
TGCGCCAGCAGCTTGGCCGCGCTAGCGGGTGGTTACAATGAGCAGTTCTTC	CASSLAALAGGYNEQFF	TRBD2	NA	TRBJ2-1	TRBV5-1
TGTGCCAGCAGCTTGGCCCGGTTGTACGAGCAGTACTTC	CASSLARLYEQYF	NA	few	TRBJ2-7	TRBV7-2